Presented here are 20 T cell receptor beta chains from one specimen sequenced in a study of blood T cells in healthy people across ages. Using a J-beta primer mix together with a sample-barcoded 5' primer, a second PCR was run for roughly 7 to 11 cycles. One entry per CDR3 protein, called by TCRdb with MiXCR from the 5' RACE reads. The sample includes over 600,000 distinct CDR3 sequences, around 50% of them seen just once. Sequenced input: blood. These receptors came from a man aged 35-49 years in good health.

This clonotype came up a few times. The rearrangement links TRBV6-5 to TRBJ2-3; 12 positions agree with TRBD2. Trimming cost V 6 bases and J 4 bases; bases outside gene matches: 8. Germline V gene lookup returns CDR1 MNHEY and CDR2 SVGAGI. This CDR3 spans 16 amino acids. CDR3 in amino acids: CASRNGLAGLADTQYF. The CDR3 nucleotides are TGTGCCAGCAGAAACGGACTAGCGGGGTTGGCAGATACGCAGTATTTT.

This clonotype was counted only a few times. The V and J genes are TRBV7-6 and TRBJ2-5; possibly TRBD1 for D (7 bases). The tail of the sequence fits TRBJ2-7 better, so the J call may be wrong. The CDR3 loop spans 16 amino acids. Germline V gene data show CDR1 as SGHVS and CDR2 as FNYEAQ. CDR3 nucleotide sequence: TGTGCCAGCAGCCCAAAACCGGGAGAGGGGGCGTACGAGCAGTACTTC. It translates to CASSPKPGEGAYEQYF.

This chain joins TRBV11-3 and TRBJ1-1; D possibly corresponds to TRBD1 (5 bases). This CDR3 has 15 residues. Looked up from germline, CDR1 is SGHNT and CDR2 is YENEEA. V lost 0 bases and J lost 4, with 12 bases in between. CDR3 bases: TGTGCCAGCAGCTTAGAAGCAGGGAAGAGCACTGAAGCTTTCTTT. Translated: CASSLEAGKSTEAFF.

This sequence joins TRBV27 and TRBJ2-1, with D perhaps matching TRBD2 (6 bases). The germline gives CDR1 MNHEY, CDR2 SMNVEV (reference sequence). The CDR3 sequence is 16 residues long. The V and J ends lost 2 bases and 13 bases respectively, with 24 bases between them. The CDR3 here is CASSLIPSGVQETQFF. CDR3 sequence (DNA): TGTGCCAGCAGTTTAATTCCCTCGGGGGTCCAAGAGACCCAGTTCTTC.

V usage is TRBV27 and J usage is TRBJ2-2; D is perhaps TRBD1 (6 bases). The germline gives CDR1 MNHEY, CDR2 SMNVEV (reference sequence). Trimming took 6 bases from V and 1 from J, leaving 6 bases between them. This CDR3 has 13 amino acids. The CDR3 DNA follows: TGTGCCAGCAGACAGGGGAACACCGGGGAGCTGTTTTTT. This translates into CASRQGNTGELFF.

A few counts support this clonotype. The genes are TRBV25-1 and TRBJ2-1, with D perhaps matching TRBD1 (6 bases). The V gene's germline CDR1 is MGHDK and CDR2 SYGVNS. Trimming cost V 1 base and J 0 bases, with 10 bases left between them. The CDR3 is 16 residues long. CDR3 region: CASSEWGHLSYNEQFF. The CDR3 bases are TGTGCCAGCAGTGAATGGGGACACCTCTCCTACAATGAGCAGTTCTTC.

In its sample, this clonotype was seen a few times. The chain combines TRBV20-1 with TRBJ2-5; D unresolved. Germline values: CDR1 DFQATT, CDR2 SNEGSKA (reference sequence). V lost 5 bases and J lost 1, with 14 bases in between. The length of the CDR3 is 14 residues. CDR3 coding DNA: TGCAGTGCTCAAACCCCAGCGATCCAAGAGACCCAGTACTTC. It encodes CSAQTPAIQETQYF.

The V and J genes are TRBV15 and TRBJ2-4, with D uncertain. The germline V gene has CDR1 LNHNV and CDR2 YYDKDF (reference sequence). Trimming removed 0 bases at V and 9 bases at J, with 9 bases between. The CDR3 has 13 amino acids. CDR3 amino acids: CATSRDANPIQYF. CDR3 in DNA: TGTGCCACCAGCAGAGATGCAAATCCCATTCAGTACTTC.

The chain links TRBV5-1 to TRBJ1-1, with 7 positions matching TRBD1. This CDR3 contains 16 residues. V trimming: 5 bases; J trimming: 2 bases; junction bases outside the gene matches: 12. CDR1 is SGHRS and CDR2 is YFSETQ in the germline V gene. The CDR3 DNA reads as TGCGCCAGCAGAATCAGGTCAGGGGGACCTAACACTGAAGCTTTCTTT. It translates to CASRIRSGGPNTEAFF.

The V call is TRBV28, the J call TRBJ2-4; TRBD1 might be the D (6 bases). Trimming shortened V by 1 base and J by 2 bases, and 24 bases separated the two germline ends. The germline CDR1 and CDR2 sequences are MDHEN and SYDVKM. CDR3 length: 20 amino acids. CDR3 sequence: CASSLLTGTRQGISKNIQYF. In DNA form, the CDR3 reads TGTGCCAGCAGTTTATTAACGGGTACCCGGCAGGGGATTTCCAAAAACATTCAGTACTTC.

This chain links TRBV4-1 with TRBJ2-7; TRBD2 matches 10 bases. Germline CDR1 reads MGHRA; CDR2 reads YSYEKL. This CDR3 is 15 amino acids long. The V gene end was trimmed by 6 bases and the J gene end by 3 bases; junction bases not matched to a gene: 8. In DNA, the CDR3 is TGCGCCAGCAGATCGGGACTAGCGTCCGACTACGAGCAGTACTTC. Translation: CASRSGLASDYEQYF.

The gene calls are TRBV14 and TRBJ2-5; D gene ambiguous. Germline V gene data show CDR1 as SGHDN and CDR2 as FVKESK. The V and J ends lost 0 bases and 2 bases respectively, with 13 bases between them. The CDR3 is 16 amino acids. The CDR3 spells CASSQDLLRVQETQYF. The DNA of the CDR3 is TGTGCCAGCAGCCAAGATCTGTTGAGAGTACAAGAGACCCAGTACTTC.

The chain uses TRBV7-8 and TRBJ2-1; D is unclear. There are 14 residues in the CDR3. V was cut by 2 bases and J by 3 bases, with 8 bases left in between. Germline-derived CDR1 and CDR2 are SGHVS and FQNEAQ. CDR3 bases: TGTGCCAGCAGCTTACAGGACGACTACAATGAGCAGTTCTTC. Translation gives CASSLQDDYNEQFF.

This clonotype has a handful of counts. The rearrangement joins TRBV29-1 to TRBJ2-7; unclear D gene. The V end lost 7 bases, the J end lost 4 bases, and 14 bases lay between the germline ends. Germline CDR1 is SQVTM and CDR2 is ANQGSEA. The CDR3 spans 12 residues. The CDR3 coding sequence is TGCAGCGGAGTGGGCATTGGGTACGAGCAGTACTTC. As protein: CSGVGIGYEQYF.

The J gene is TRBJ2-3, the V gene TRBV24-1; D is ambiguous. Germline V gene lookup returns CDR1 KGHDR and CDR2 SFDVKD. V gave up 6 bases and J gave up 6 bases, with 21 bases separating them. The CDR3 has 16 residues. For the CDR3, the DNA is TGTGCCACCAGTTACCACCGCGCTAATCGAGAGGATACGCAGTATTTT. It is translated as CATSYHRANREDTQYF.

The chain joins TRBV29-1 to TRBJ1-4, with TRBD1 as a possible D gene (6 bases). This CDR3 comprises 13 residues. CDR1 is SQVTM and CDR2 is ANQGSEA in the germline V gene. Deletions cut 4 bases from V and 7 bases from J, with 13 bases between. Here the CDR3 DNA reads TGCAGCGTTGGTGGGGGGCCAGGTGAAAAACTGTTTTTT. This gives the protein CSVGGGPGEKLFF.

The V gene is TRBV10-3, the J gene TRBJ2-1; TRBD2 might be the D (5 bases). The CDR3 is made up of 15 amino acids. Deletions cut 7 bases from V and 1 base from J, with 14 bases between. Germline lookup yields CDR1 ENHRY and CDR2 SYGVKD. CDR3 DNA: TGTGCCATCACCATGGATAGCGCTTCCTACAATGAGCAGTTCTTC. Translating it yields CAITMDSASYNEQFF.

The chain recombines TRBV2 with TRBJ1-2; D call uncertain. CDR1 SNHLY and CDR2 FYNNEI come from the germline V gene. There are 13 residues in the CDR3. The V gene lost 5 bases and the J gene lost 4 bases, with 11 bases spanning the gap. CDR3 coding DNA: TGTGCCAGCAGTCCTGCTGCGGCCTATGGCTACACCTTC. This translates into CASSPAAAYGYTF.

This chain links TRBV2 with TRBJ2-5; D is unresolved. Germline V gene sequence: CDR1 SNHLY, CDR2 FYNNEI. The CDR3 sequence is 13 residues long. V was trimmed by 6 bases and J by 11 bases, leaving 19 bases between them. The CDR3 region is CASRTAPVGEQYF. In DNA form, the CDR3 reads TGTGCCAGCAGGACCGCCCCGGTGGGTGAGCAGTACTTC.

J is TRBJ2-7 and V is TRBV7-9; D may be TRBD1 (6 bases). CDR3 length: 15 amino acids. Germline V CDR1 and CDR2: SEHNR, FQNEAQ (reference sequence). V shed 2 bases and J shed 1 base, with 12 bases lying between them. CDR3 region: CASSLWDQGSYEQYF. CDR3 DNA: TGTGCCAGCAGCTTATGGGATCAGGGGTCCTACGAGCAGTACTTC.